This TCR beta chain was sequenced during a study of blood T cells in healthy people across ages. Overall study findings and caveats: A greater number of naive CD4+ cells and higher diversity distinguished long-lived donors from aged donors. Across the age range, TCR beta diversity per million T cells fell in a roughly linear way.

Isolated per sample were at least 7 million PBMCs. Note on this clonotype: Its antigen is still unknown.

Primed by a sample-barcoded 5' primer and a J-beta primer mix, a second PCR proceeded for 7 to 11 cycles. Every cDNA was tagged by a template-switch adaptor with 12 random nucleotides. TCRdb recomputed calls from the 5' RACE reads with MiXCR, one row per CDR3 protein. Of some 1.8 million distinct CDR3 sequences listed, approximately 40% were seen once; the top ten hold more than 20%. The V gene's germline CDR1 is PRHDT and CDR2 FYEKMQ (reference sequence). This CDR3 is built from 15 residues. Trimming at V came to 5 bases and at J to 5 bases, leaving 8 bases not matched to a gene. Sequenced material: blood. The rearrangement joins TRBV13 to TRBJ1-2, with TRBD1 matching 10 bases. The sequence was collected from a human donor in good health. The CDR3 coding sequence is TGTGCCAGCAGCCAACCCGACAGGGGGCAATATGGCTACACCTTC. Translated, it gives CASSQPDRGQYGYTF.